This T cell receptor beta chain was captured in a study of blood T cell repertoires in COVID-19. Study information: Some COVID-19 samples were acute and others convalescent; all came from the United States, Italy and Spain. PBMCs, B-cell-depleted T cells, or T cells were the source of the cDNA or gDNA that made up the material.

Per the authors' pipeline: Estimation of nucleated cell counts was performed using reference gene primer amplification. Clones were read by immunoSEQ multiplex PCR, and TCRdb kept only the in-frame ones, dropping some. The V and J calls and clone size come from that table; D and trimming were worked out from the DNA. The data contain 65,000 to 90,000 clones, just over 85% of them seen just once; the ten biggest clones take up approximately 22%. This CDR3 has 15 amino acids. V shed 6 bases and J shed 0 bases, with 11 bases lying between them. Germline loops: CDR1 SNHLY, CDR2 FYNNEI. This clone was counted a single time.

This clonotype was sampled from an elderly woman in a cohort sampled during active or convalescent COVID-19. V gene TRBV2 combines with J gene TRBJ2-2; D is possibly TRBD2 (6 bases). The sequenced sample consisted of peripheral blood. The DNA of the CDR3 is TGTGCCAGCAGCGAAAGCGGGTCGAACACCGGGGAGCTGTTTTTT. As protein: CASSESGSNTGELFF. Drawing the rest from reference TRBV2 and TRBJ2-2, the complete variable domain is EPEVTQTPSHQVTQMGQEVILRCVPISNHLYFYWYRQILGQKVEFLVSFYNNEISEKSEIFDDQFSVERPDGSNFTLKIRSTKLEDSAMYFCASSESGSNTGELFFGEGSRLTVL.